The 2 T cell receptor beta chains in this list originate from one sample, sequenced in a study of blood T cell repertoires in COVID-19. Data came from immunoSEQ multiplex PCR; TCRdb stores just in-frame clones and leaves some out. The table shows under 350,000 clones, with about 89% occurring only once. Sequencing was performed on peripheral blood. These receptors were obtained from a man aged 35 to 55 with acute or convalescent COVID-19.

CDR3 in amino acids: CASRISGADLQYF. CDR3 coding DNA: TGTGCCAGCAGGATAAGCGGGGCTGACCTGCAGTACTTC. The rearrangement joins TRBV6-6 to TRBJ2-7; TRBD2 matches at 7 bases. Germline trimming cut 6 bases from V and 9 bases from J; bases unmatched to any gene: 11. The V gene's germline CDR1 is MNHNY and CDR2 SVGAGI (reference sequence). This CDR3 comprises 13 residues.

The rearrangement uses TRBV28 and TRBJ2-7; tentatively, D is TRBD2 (7 bases). CDR3 length equals 14 residues. Trimming pared 2 bases from V and 4 bases from J, leaving 12 bases between. Germline V lookup: CDR1 MDHEN, CDR2 SYDVKM. CDR3 sequence (DNA): TGTGCCAGCAGTTTACAGGGGAGGGGGTACGAGCAGTACTTC. Translated, it gives CASSLQGRGYEQYF.